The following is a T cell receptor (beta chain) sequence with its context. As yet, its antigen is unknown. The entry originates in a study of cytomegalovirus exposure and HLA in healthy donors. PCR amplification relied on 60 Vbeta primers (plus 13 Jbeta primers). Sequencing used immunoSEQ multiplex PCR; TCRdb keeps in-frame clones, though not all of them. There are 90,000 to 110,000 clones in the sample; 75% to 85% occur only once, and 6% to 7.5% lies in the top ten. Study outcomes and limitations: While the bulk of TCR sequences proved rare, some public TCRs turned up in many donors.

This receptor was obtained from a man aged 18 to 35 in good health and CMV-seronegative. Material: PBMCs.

The CDR3 here is CASSQGATTEAFF. In DNA, the CDR3 is TGCGCCAGCAGCCAAGGGGCAACCACTGAAGCTTTCTTT. The chain combines TRBV4-1 with TRBJ1-1; D uncertain. The germline CDR1 and CDR2 sequences are MGHRA and YSYEKL. This CDR3 contains 13 residues. With 1 base removed from V and 4 bases from J, the gap between germline ends came to 7 bases.